The 17 T cell receptor beta chains in this list originate from one sample, sequenced in a study of T cells in Graves' hyperthyroidism and ophthalmopathy. The source material, RNA transcripts, was used to amplify TCR beta CDR3 regions. TCR CDR3 regions were first amplified by RT-PCR with HTBI primers. TCRdb independently ran MiXCR on the multiplex PCR reads; one entry per CDR3 protein. Among 370,000 or so distinct CDR3 sequences listed, more than 20% were seen once. The specimen sequenced was blood. Receptors originate from a man aged 50-60 years with Graves' hyperthyroidism.

The chain couples TRBV2 to TRBJ2-2, with 10 bases that match TRBD1. There are 14 residues in the CDR3. Losses at the gene ends were 7 bases for V and 6 bases for J; bases not matched to a gene: 5. Looked up from germline, CDR1 is SNHLY and CDR2 is FYNNEI. The DNA for the CDR3 is TGTGCCAGCACCAGGGACAGGGGCGCCGGGGAGCTGTTTTTT. This gives the protein CASTRDRGAGELFF.

CDR3 loop: CASTPRVGNTEAFF. CDR3 nucleotide sequence: TGTGCCAGCACGCCTCGGGTCGGGAACACTGAAGCTTTCTTT. The rearrangement links TRBV6-1 to TRBJ1-1, with D unresolved. V dropped 7 bases and J dropped 1 base, with 13 bases sitting between them. CDR3 length: 14 amino acids. Germline V gene data show CDR1 as MNHNS and CDR2 as SASEGT.

The V gene is TRBV2, the J gene TRBJ1-4; perhaps TRBD1 as D (5 bases). CDR1 is SNHLY, CDR2 FYNNEI, per germline. The CDR3 length is 15 residues. The germline V and J ends were trimmed by 3 bases and 8 bases, with 16 bases remaining between them. CDR3 coding DNA: TGTGCCAGCAGTGAGGCAACAGGAGGTAGCGAAAAACTGTTTTTT. It is translated as CASSEATGGSEKLFF.

The CDR3 DNA reads as TGTGCCAGCAGTTCAGGGTTGGGGTTCTACGAGCAGTACTTC. Protein sequence: CASSSGLGFYEQYF. The chain has TRBV6-1 and TRBJ2-7; perhaps TRBD1 as D (5 bases). Germline V lookup: CDR1 MNHNS, CDR2 SASEGT. Trimming removed 5 bases at V and 3 bases at J, with 14 bases between. The CDR3 length is 14 residues.

The CDR3 nucleotides are TGTGCCATCAGTGAGTCTGGGGGCTTAGGGATTTATGGCTACACCTTC. Amino acid sequence: CAISESGGLGIYGYTF. The chain is built from TRBV10-3 and TRBJ1-2; D is possibly TRBD1 (6 bases). Germline V gene sequence: CDR1 ENHRY, CDR2 SYGVKD. Trimming stripped 0 bases from V and 5 bases from J, with 16 bases between. There are 16 residues in the CDR3.

This clonotype was seen a few times. The chain uses TRBV15 and TRBJ2-7, with 7 positions matching TRBD1. Germline lookup yields CDR1 LNHNV and CDR2 YYDKDF (reference sequence). The CDR3 spans 14 residues. The trim removed 0 bases at V and 2 bases at J, leaving 1 base unmatched. CDR3 in amino acids: CATSREGQTYEQYF. CDR3 DNA sequence: TGTGCCACCAGCAGAGAGGGACAGACCTACGAGCAGTACTTC.

This clonotype was seen repeatedly, ten times or more. The rearrangement links TRBV6-1 to TRBJ1-1; D not certain. The CDR3 covers 15 residues. Germline loops: CDR1 MNHNS, CDR2 SASEGT. The ends were cut back, 3 bases at V and 1 base at J, with 12 bases in the middle. In nucleotides, the CDR3 is TGTGCCAGCAGTGACCCCGGACGGACGAACACTGAAGCTTTCTTT. Translated: CASSDPGRTNTEAFF.

The rearrangement joins TRBV29-1 to TRBJ1-1; D is possibly TRBD1 (6 bases). Per the germline V gene, CDR1 is SQVTM and CDR2 is ANQGSEA. CDR3 size: 13 residues. The V gene lost 4 bases and the J gene lost 1 base, with 10 bases spanning the gap. CDR3 bases: TGCAGCGTTGTACGGACAGCGAACACTGAAGCTTTCTTT. Encoded protein: CSVVRTANTEAFF.

This clonotype was counted at least ten times. V usage is TRBV27 and J usage is TRBJ2-1, with 9 positions matching TRBD1. This CDR3 comprises 16 residues. Germline loops: CDR1 MNHEY, CDR2 SMNVEV (reference sequence). After removal of 1 base from V and 5 bases from J, the junction contained 6 bases not matched to a gene. The CDR3 DNA follows: TGTGCCAGCAGTTTATGGACCGGGACAGGGAACAATGAGCAGTTCTTC. Translation: CASSLWTGTGNNEQFF.

This clonotype turned up a few times. V is TRBV12-3 or TRBV12-4 and J is TRBJ2-7, with D perhaps TRBD2 (6 bases). This CDR3 contains 14 residues. V lost 3 bases, J lost 2 bases, and 11 bases lay in between. Here the CDR3 reads CASSLLADTYEQYF. CDR3 in DNA: TGTGCCAGCAGTTTGTTAGCGGACACCTACGAGCAGTACTTC.

The J gene is TRBJ2-7, the V gene TRBV10-3; D uncertain. This CDR3 spans 11 amino acids. V lost 2 bases, J lost 5 bases, and 4 bases lay in between. Germline values: CDR1 ENHRY, CDR2 SYGVKD. This chain's CDR3 is CAISEGNEQYF. In DNA form, the CDR3 reads TGTGCCATCAGTGAGGGGAACGAGCAGTACTTC.

With respect to this clonotype: An end of the junction does not agree with germline; a read error may underlie this. The chain is built from TRBV7-8 and TRBJ2-7, with TRBD2 matching 14 bases. The CDR3 runs to 17 residues. Germline V gene sequence: CDR1 SGHVS, CDR2 FQNEAQ. The CDR3 spells CASSQETPTSGRVEQYF. The CDR3 bases are TGCGCCAGCAGCCAAGAAACCCCGACTAGCGGGAGGGTCGAGCAGTACTTC.

This rearrangement joins TRBV5-1 to TRBJ1-1; no clear D. Germline V gene sequence: CDR1 SGHRS, CDR2 YFSETQ. The CDR3 is made up of 16 amino acids. The V and J ends lost 4 bases and 1 base respectively, with 17 bases between them. CDR3 amino acids: CASSLGSQGTNTEAFF. The DNA for the CDR3 is TGCGCCAGCAGCCTCGGGTCTCAAGGAACGAACACTGAAGCTTTCTTT.

This clonotype has at least ten counts. The chain recombines TRBV30 with TRBJ2-1; TRBD2 aligns across 9 bases. The V gene end was trimmed by 0 bases and the J gene end by 8 bases; junction bases not matched to a gene: 11. This CDR3 contains 16 residues. Germline V gene sequence: CDR1 GTSNPN, CDR2 SVGIG (reference sequence). As DNA, the CDR3 is TGTGCCTGGAGTGTAGCAGGGCGGGAGGGGTCTTATGAGCAGTTCTTC. It is translated as CAWSVAGREGSYEQFF.

J is TRBJ2-3 and V is TRBV6-6; D is uncertain. The CDR3 sequence is 13 residues long. Per the germline V gene, CDR1 is MNHNY and CDR2 is SVGAGI (reference sequence). V lost 2 bases to trimming and J lost 6 bases, with 9 bases between them. DNA of the CDR3: TGTGCCAGCAGTTACGCCTCCCCGGATACGCAGTATTTT. Protein: CASSYASPDTQYF.

V and J are TRBV6-1 and TRBJ1-2; D may be TRBD1 (5 bases). In germline, CDR1 is MNHNS, CDR2 SASEGT. V was pared by 5 bases and J by 0 bases, with 16 bases between. The CDR3 loop spans 16 amino acids. CDR3 nucleotide sequence: TGTGCCAGCAGTAATGACCTGGACAATTCTAACTATGGCTACACCTTC. It is translated as CASSNDLDNSNYGYTF.

The chain is built from TRBV15 and TRBJ1-5, with no clear D. Trimming removed 6 bases from V and 0 bases from J, with 15 bases in between. Looked up from germline, CDR1 is LNHNV and CDR2 is YYDKDF (reference sequence). This CDR3 is 16 amino acids long. Here the CDR3 DNA reads TGTGCCACCAGGGCGGGAGGCGGGCCTAGCAATCAGCCCCAGCATTTT. Its protein is CATRAGGGPSNQPQHF.